This T cell receptor (beta chain) was observed in a study of T cell repertoires in cytomegalovirus infection. Germline lookup yields CDR1 SEHNR and CDR2 FQNEAQ (reference sequence). V dropped 5 bases and J dropped 1 base, with 14 bases sitting between them. CDR3 size: 15 residues. Using its own MiXCR run on the reads, TCRdb lists one record per CDR3 protein. The sample has tens of thousands of distinct CDR3 sequences, 20% to 30% seen once. This clonotype was seen many times. The antigen remains unidentified. Study-wide points: Ex vivo responses were dominated by HLA-C-restricted CMV-specific TCR beta clonotypes.

The gene calls are TRBV7-9 and TRBJ1-1, with D perhaps matching TRBD1 (5 bases). The receptor comes from a human donor in good health (CMV status not recorded). Some clones in this sample may be carry-over from other donors' samples. The input for sequencing was CD8+ T cells from cultured PBMCs, taken from culture after CMV antigen stimulation. CDR3 DNA sequence: TGTGCCAGCAGCCGTCGTAGAGGGGAGAACACTGAAGCTTTCTTT. It specifies CASSRRRGENTEAFF. The full variable domain, in which reference TRBV7-9 and TRBJ1-1 provide the parts outside the CDR3, is DTGVSQNPRHKITKRGQNVTFRCDPISEHNRLYWYRQTLGQGPEFLTYFQNEAQLEKSRLLSDRFSAERPKGSFSTLEIQRTEQGDSAMYLCASSRRRGENTEAFFGQGTRLTVV.